These 12 T cell receptor beta chains were all obtained from the same sample, sequenced in a study of T cells in Graves' hyperthyroidism and ophthalmopathy. The investigators amplified TCR beta CDR3 regions from RNA transcripts. When the TCR CDR3 underwent first-round RT-PCR, the HTBI primer set was used. TCRdb ran MiXCR on the multiplex PCR reads and lists one entry per CDR3 protein. Here the sample spans approximately 330,000 distinct CDR3 sequences, roughly 23% being singletons. Material: blood. All receptors come from a woman aged 45-65 years with Graves' hyperthyroidism.

This clonotype has a count of ten or more. The chain has TRBV20-1 and TRBJ1-6; no clear D gene. CDR3 length: 15 residues. Trimming left V 1 base short and J 0 bases short, with 7 bases between. Germline lookup yields CDR1 DFQATT and CDR2 SNEGSKA (reference sequence). CDR3 nucleotide sequence: TGCAGTGCTAGAGTCCAGGCCTCCTATAATTCACCCCTCCACTTT. It is translated as CSARVQASYNSPLHF.

In its sample, this clonotype was seen many times. The chain combines TRBV6-1 with TRBJ2-3; TRBD2 is a possible D gene (5 bases). CDR1 and CDR2 from the germline V gene are MNHNS and SASEGT. This CDR3 contains 15 residues. Trimming removed 6 bases at V and 8 bases at J, with 21 bases between. CDR3 nucleotides: TGTGCCAGCAGACCGGCCGGACTGAAGTTAGTTACGCAGTATTTT. This sequence encodes CASRPAGLKLVTQYF.

This clonotype was found a few times. The rearrangement joins TRBV29-1 to TRBJ1-5, with TRBD1 as a possible D gene (6 bases). With 6 bases removed from V and 5 bases from J, the gap between germline ends came to 14 bases. Germline loops: CDR1 SQVTM, CDR2 ANQGSEA. The CDR3 covers 13 residues. As DNA, the CDR3 is TGCAGCGTGGAGACAGGAAGGGATCAGCCCCAGCATTTT. This translates into CSVETGRDQPQHF.

This clonotype was counted ten times or more. The chain carries TRBV18 and TRBJ1-1, with D uncertain. The V and J ends lost 6 bases and 5 bases respectively, with 10 bases between them. The CDR3 sequence is 12 residues long. CDR1 KGHSH and CDR2 LQKENI come from the germline V gene. CDR3 DNA: TGTGCCAGCTCTCCAAGTAAAACTGAAGCTTTCTTT. This sequence encodes CASSPSKTEAFF.

This clonotype was recorded at least ten times. This chain joins TRBV5-1 and TRBJ1-1, with D tentatively TRBD1 (5 bases). With 1 base removed from V and 1 base from J, the gap between germline ends came to 14 bases. Germline CDR1 is SGHRS and CDR2 is YFSETQ. This CDR3 is built from 16 residues. DNA for the CDR3: TGCGCCAGCAGCTTGACTAGTGTGGGGACGAACACTGAAGCTTTCTTT. Amino acid sequence: CASSLTSVGTNTEAFF.

This rearrangement joins TRBV2 to TRBJ2-1, with 8 bases fitting TRBD2. After removal of 5 bases from V and 5 bases from J, the junction contained 8 bases not matched to a gene. The germline CDR1 and CDR2 sequences are SNHLY and FYNNEI. This CDR3 region has 15 residues. The CDR3 sequence is CASSPPGLVNNEQFF. In DNA form, the CDR3 reads TGTGCCAGCAGTCCACCGGGACTAGTTAACAATGAGCAGTTCTTC.

The chain links TRBV29-1 to TRBJ2-3; possible D gene TRBD2, 6 bases. Trimming removed 6 bases from V and 6 bases from J, with 13 bases in between. This CDR3 is 12 amino acids long. Germline V gene sequence: CDR1 SQVTM, CDR2 ANQGSEA. This CDR3 is CSVSGDPDTQYF. DNA for the CDR3: TGCAGCGTATCGGGGGACCCCGATACGCAGTATTTT.

A word on this clonotype: A much larger clone differs by one base, so this may be a read error. In this CDR3 the conserved last residue, phenylalanine or tryptophan, is missing, so a read error is likely. This sequence joins TRBV29-1 and TRBJ2-7, with 9 bases lining up with TRBD2. The CDR3 covers 14 residues. V dropped 7 bases and J dropped 0; count of bases not matched to a gene: 7. Germline V lookup: CDR1 SQVTM, CDR2 ANQGSEA. The CDR3 sequence: CSATDSGSSYEQYS. In DNA, the CDR3 is TGCAGCGCGACGGATAGCGGGAGCTCCTACGAGCAGTACTCC.

At least ten counts were recorded for this clonotype. This sequence joins TRBV5-1 and TRBJ2-7; 7 bases match TRBD1. Germline V gene sequence: CDR1 SGHRS, CDR2 YFSETQ. The ends lost 4 bases at V and 3 bases at J; junction bases unmatched: 7. The CDR3 is 14 residues long. CDR3 DNA: TGCGCCAGCAGCCGTGGGACAGCAGACTACGAGCAGTACTTC. It translates to CASSRGTADYEQYF.

This clonotype was counted only a few times. This rearrangement joins TRBV7-2 to TRBJ2-5; D not resolved. Germline V gene lookup returns CDR1 SGHTA and CDR2 FQGNSA. Between the trimmed V and J ends, which lost 2 bases and 7 bases, there was a span of 11 bases. The CDR3 loop spans 13 amino acids. CDR3 sequence (DNA): TGTGCCAGCAGCTTAATATTGAAAGGGACCCAGTACTTC. Its protein is CASSLILKGTQYF.

This chain links TRBV5-1 with TRBJ2-5; D is perhaps TRBD1 (6 bases). From germline, CDR1 is SGHRS and CDR2 YFSETQ. V lost 5 bases and J lost 1, with 6 bases in between. The CDR3 consists of 12 residues. CDR3 DNA: TGCGCCAGCAGACAGGGCCAAGAGACCCAGTACTTC. It translates to CASRQGQETQYF.

This clonotype has a handful of counts. The CDR3 bases are TGTGCCAGCAGCGTAGGTGGGGGAAGGGGAGATCAGCCCCAGCATTTT. Translation gives CASSVGGGRGDQPQHF. This rearrangement joins TRBV9 to TRBJ1-5, with D maybe TRBD1 (5 bases). This CDR3 spans 16 amino acids. Deletions cut 0 bases from V and 5 bases from J, with 15 bases between. Germline CDR1 is SGDLS and CDR2 is YYNGEE.